Listed below are T cell receptor beta chains from one sample, sequenced in a study of CD8+ T cells in alopecia areata. Sequenced by immunoSEQ multiplex PCR; TCRdb stores in-frame clones only, minus some. The table lists around 100,000 clones, about 61% of them singletons. This specimen consisted of CD8+ T cells sorted from blood, obtained at roughly week 58, from a patient treated with tofacitinib. The source of these receptors is a human donor with alopecia areata. Both conserved end residues are part of each CDR3. Each record gives: clone size, J gene, D gene, CDR3 length, V gene, CDR3 protein, CDR3 DNA. A D gene is named only where the DNA matches it firmly. Clone size is given for some rows only: seen once, a few or many times, or a class if the clone is expanded.

clone size: -; J gene: TRBJ1-4; D gene: TRBD1; CDR3 length: 15; V gene: TRBV6-5; CDR3 protein: CASSYSGQESEKLFF; CDR3 DNA: TGTGCCAGCAGTTACTCGGGACAGGAGTCCGAAAAACTGTTTTTT
clone size: -; J gene: TRBJ2-3; D gene: -; CDR3 length: 15; V gene: TRBV7-6; CDR3 protein: CASSLRDGSTDTQYF; CDR3 DNA: TGTGCCAGCAGCCTCCGGGACGGAAGCACAGATACGCAGTATTTT
clone size: -; J gene: TRBJ1-2; D gene: TRBD1; CDR3 length: 18; V gene: TRBV19; CDR3 protein: CASSRPYPLRQGNYGYTF; CDR3 DNA: TGTGCCAGTAGTAGACCTTATCCACTTCGACAGGGAAACTATGGCTACACCTTC
clone size: -; J gene: TRBJ2-5; D gene: -; CDR3 length: 13; V gene: TRBV27; CDR3 protein: CASSLRDRKTQYF; CDR3 DNA: TGTGCCAGCAGTTTACGTGACCGTAAGACCCAGTACTTC
clone size: -; J gene: TRBJ1-6; D gene: -; CDR3 length: 15; V gene: TRBV25-1; CDR3 protein: CASSEFSSYNSPLHF; CDR3 DNA: TGTGCCAGCAGTGAATTTAGCTCCTATAATTCACCCCTCCACTTT
clone size: -; J gene: TRBJ1-2; D gene: -; CDR3 length: 11; V gene: TRBV9; CDR3 protein: CASYNNYGYTF; CDR3 DNA: TGTGCCAGCTACAACAACTATGGCTACACCTTC
clone size: many; J gene: TRBJ1-1; D gene: -; CDR3 length: 16; V gene: TRBV12-5; CDR3 protein: CASGWTQGSLNTEAFF; CDR3 DNA: TGTGCTAGTGGTTGGACCCAGGGCAGCCTGAACACTGAAGCTTTCTTT
clone size: -; J gene: TRBJ1-1; D gene: TRBD1; CDR3 length: 14; V gene: TRBV5-1; CDR3 protein: CASSFRGLSTEAFF; CDR3 DNA: TGCGCCAGCAGCTTCAGGGGGCTGAGCACTGAAGCTTTCTTT
clone size: few; J gene: TRBJ2-5; D gene: TRBD1; CDR3 length: 17; V gene: TRBV4-1; CDR3 protein: CASSQENGQGRQETQYF; CDR3 DNA: TGCGCCAGCAGCCAGGAAAATGGACAGGGTCGGCAAGAGACCCAGTACTTC
clone size: -; J gene: TRBJ2-7; D gene: -; CDR3 length: 19; V gene: TRBV29-1; CDR3 protein: CSAQIRDPNPLTGNYEQYF; CDR3 DNA: TGCAGCGCCCAGATCAGGGACCCTAATCCCCTCACGGGAAACTACGAGCAGTACTTC
clone size: few; J gene: TRBJ1-2; D gene: -; CDR3 length: 15; V gene: TRBV7-9; CDR3 protein: CASSLSLRDQEGYTF; CDR3 DNA: TGTGCCAGCAGCTTATCACTCCGGGACCAGGAAGGCTACACCTTC
clone size: -; J gene: TRBJ1-5; D gene: TRBD1; CDR3 length: 16; V gene: TRBV4-1; CDR3 protein: CASSQANRGRRQPQHF; CDR3 DNA: TGCGCCAGCAGCCAAGCGAACAGGGGGCGACGTCAGCCCCAGCATTTT
clone size: -; J gene: TRBJ1-4; D gene: -; CDR3 length: 15; V gene: TRBV9; CDR3 protein: CASQAGVSTNEKLFF; CDR3 DNA: TGTGCCAGCCAAGCAGGGGTGTCGACTAATGAAAAACTGTTTTTT
clone size: -; J gene: TRBJ2-3; D gene: TRBD1; CDR3 length: 16; V gene: TRBV7-9; CDR3 protein: CASSGTGVPSTDTQYF; CDR3 DNA: TGTGCCAGCAGCGGGACAGGAGTCCCGAGCACAGATACGCAGTATTTT
clone size: few; J gene: TRBJ2-5; D gene: -; CDR3 length: 12; V gene: TRBV5-1; CDR3 protein: CASRDGSETQYF; CDR3 DNA: TGCGCCAGCAGGGACGGGTCGGAGACCCAGTACTTC
clone size: -; J gene: TRBJ2-5; D gene: -; CDR3 length: 15; V gene: TRBV5-8; CDR3 protein: CASSFPTQYQETQYF; CDR3 DNA: TGTGCCAGCAGCTTTCCAACCCAGTACCAAGAGACCCAGTACTTC
clone size: -; J gene: TRBJ1-5; D gene: -; CDR3 length: 14; V gene: TRBV30; CDR3 protein: CAWSHGGGNQPQHF; CDR3 DNA: TGTGCCTGGAGTCATGGGGGCGGCAATCAGCCCCAGCATTTT
clone size: -; J gene: TRBJ1-2; D gene: -; CDR3 length: 15; V gene: TRBV5-1; CDR3 protein: CASSLSDQGNYGYTF; CDR3 DNA: TGCGCCAGCAGCTTGTCCGACCAGGGGAACTATGGCTACACCTTC
clone size: -; J gene: TRBJ1-1; D gene: -; CDR3 length: 11; V gene: TRBV7-9; CDR3 protein: CASSLQTEAFF; CDR3 DNA: TGTGCCAGCAGCCTACAGACTGAAGCTTTCTTT
clone size: once; J gene: TRBJ1-1; D gene: -; CDR3 length: 14; V gene: TRBV5-6; CDR3 protein: CASSFGHMNTEAFF; CDR3 DNA: TGTGCCAGCAGCTTTGGACACATGAACACTGAAGCTTTCTTT
clone size: few; J gene: TRBJ2-2; D gene: -; CDR3 length: 14; V gene: TRBV29-1; CDR3 protein: CSVRGTPDAGELFF; CDR3 DNA: TGCAGCGTCAGAGGGACCCCGGACGCCGGGGAGCTGTTTTTT
clone size: few; J gene: TRBJ2-1; D gene: TRBD2; CDR3 length: 19; V gene: TRBV4-2; CDR3 protein: CASSSQPAFGGARVNEQFF; CDR3 DNA: TGTGCCAGCAGCTCTCAGCCCGCTTTCGGGGGGGCCCGCGTAAATGAGCAGTTCTTC
clone size: -; J gene: TRBJ2-7; D gene: -; CDR3 length: 12; V gene: TRBV6-6; CDR3 protein: CASSQAQDKQYF; CDR3 DNA: TGTGCCAGCAGCCAGGCCCAAGATAAGCAGTACTTC
clone size: few; J gene: TRBJ2-1; D gene: TRBD1; CDR3 length: 14; V gene: TRBV19; CDR3 protein: CASRDGTGFNEQFF; CDR3 DNA: TGTGCCAGTAGGGATGGGACAGGGTTTAATGAGCAGTTCTTC
clone size: -; J gene: TRBJ2-3; D gene: TRBD1; CDR3 length: 17; V gene: TRBV11-1; CDR3 protein: CASSLRRQGEFTDTQYF; CDR3 DNA: TGTGCCAGCAGCTTACGGAGACAGGGGGAGTTCACAGATACGCAGTATTTT
clone size: -; J gene: TRBJ2-5; D gene: -; CDR3 length: 16; V gene: TRBV28; CDR3 protein: CASSSFRGDYQETQYF; CDR3 DNA: TGTGCCAGCAGCTCTTTCAGGGGGGACTATCAAGAGACCCAGTACTTC
clone size: few; J gene: TRBJ1-1; D gene: -; CDR3 length: 17; V gene: TRBV4-1; CDR3 protein: CASSQSRLVRWNTEAFF; CDR3 DNA: TGCGCCAGCAGCCAATCTCGTCTTGTACGCTGGAACACTGAAGCTTTCTTT
clone size: -; J gene: TRBJ2-3; D gene: -; CDR3 length: 14; V gene: TRBV5-1; CDR3 protein: CASSNAKGTDTQYF; CDR3 DNA: TGCGCCAGCAGCAACGCGAAAGGGACAGATACGCAGTATTTT
clone size: -; J gene: TRBJ1-1; D gene: TRBD1; CDR3 length: 13; V gene: TRBV5-1; CDR3 protein: CASSLRGGSEAFF; CDR3 DNA: TGCGCCAGCAGCTTACGAGGGGGCTCGGAAGCTTTCTTT
clone size: -; J gene: TRBJ2-5; D gene: -; CDR3 length: 15; V gene: TRBV6-5; CDR3 protein: CASSPVWGDQETQYF; CDR3 DNA: TGTGCCAGCAGCCCCGTTTGGGGAGACCAAGAGACCCAGTACTTC
clone size: few; J gene: TRBJ2-7; D gene: TRBD1; CDR3 length: 15; V gene: TRBV27; CDR3 protein: CASSLFSGTVDEQYF; CDR3 DNA: TGTGCCAGCAGTTTATTTTCTGGGACAGTCGACGAGCAGTACTTC
clone size: -; J gene: TRBJ2-3; D gene: -; CDR3 length: 15; V gene: TRBV4-2; CDR3 protein: CASSLETGDTDTQYF; CDR3 DNA: TGTGCCAGCAGCCTCGAAACGGGGGACACAGATACGCAGTATTTT
clone size: few; J gene: TRBJ1-2; D gene: -; CDR3 length: 15; V gene: TRBV30; CDR3 protein: CAWSPWDGSNYGYTF; CDR3 DNA: TGTGCCTGGAGCCCCTGGGACGGTTCTAACTATGGCTACACCTTC
clone size: once; J gene: TRBJ1-6; D gene: -; CDR3 length: 14; V gene: TRBV5-6; CDR3 protein: CASSHGTFASPLHF; CDR3 DNA: TGTGCCAGCAGCCACGGGACCTTCGCTTCACCCCTCCACTTT
clone size: -; J gene: TRBJ1-1; D gene: -; CDR3 length: 12; V gene: TRBV5-6; CDR3 protein: CASSWGSTEAFF; CDR3 DNA: TGTGCCAGCAGCTGGGGATCCACTGAAGCTTTCTTT
clone size: -; J gene: TRBJ1-1; D gene: -; CDR3 length: 14; V gene: TRBV5-1; CDR3 protein: CASSFRGGDTEAFF; CDR3 DNA: TGCGCCAGCAGCTTTCGGGGAGGGGACACTGAAGCTTTCTTT
clone size: -; J gene: TRBJ2-5; D gene: -; CDR3 length: 15; V gene: TRBV10-2; CDR3 protein: CASSSRGVAKETQYF; CDR3 DNA: TGCGCCAGCAGCTCGAGAGGGGTAGCGAAAGAGACCCAGTACTTC
clone size: few; J gene: TRBJ1-1; D gene: -; CDR3 length: 14; V gene: TRBV6-5; CDR3 protein: CASSYTGRGTEAFF; CDR3 DNA: TGTGCCAGCAGTTACACTGGGCGAGGTACTGAAGCTTTCTTT
clone size: few; J gene: TRBJ2-1; D gene: -; CDR3 length: 15; V gene: TRBV13; CDR3 protein: CASSTTSHSYNEQFF; CDR3 DNA: TGTGCCAGCAGCACCACCTCACACTCCTACAATGAGCAGTTCTTC
clone size: -; J gene: TRBJ1-1; D gene: TRBD1; CDR3 length: 13; V gene: TRBV29-1; CDR3 protein: CSVEEQGTTEAFF; CDR3 DNA: TGCAGCGTTGAAGAACAGGGGACGACTGAAGCTTTCTTT
clone size: -; J gene: TRBJ1-2; D gene: TRBD1; CDR3 length: 16; V gene: TRBV4-2; CDR3 protein: CASSVDRFNQPYGYTF; CDR3 DNA: TGTGCCAGCAGTGTGGACAGGTTTAATCAACCGTATGGCTACACCTTC
clone size: few; J gene: TRBJ2-7; D gene: -; CDR3 length: 15; V gene: TRBV5-1; CDR3 protein: CASSLIPDSSYEQYF; CDR3 DNA: TGCGCCAGCAGCTTGATCCCCGACAGCTCCTACGAGCAGTACTTC
clone size: -; J gene: TRBJ1-2; D gene: -; CDR3 length: 16; V gene: TRBV19; CDR3 protein: CASTETGTPWVYGYTF; CDR3 DNA: TGTGCCAGTACCGAGACCGGGACGCCTTGGGTCTATGGCTACACCTTC
clone size: -; J gene: TRBJ2-7; D gene: -; CDR3 length: 14; V gene: TRBV6-1; CDR3 protein: CASSLGAGPYEQYF; CDR3 DNA: TGTGCCAGCTCACTCGGGGCGGGCCCCTACGAGCAGTACTTC